Detailed here is one T cell receptor (beta chain). Its antigen remains unidentified. It has no much larger one-base neighbor in the sample; base qualities were not kept. This entry comes from a study of Ad26.COV2.S vaccination and SARS-CoV-2 variants listed by TCRdb under 2021. Regarding the complete study: Donors in the vaccine arm were drawn from COV1001, a multicentre, randomized, double-blind, placebo-controlled phase I-IIa trial testing Ad26.COV2.S in healthy adults. Trial participants were randomized into five groups of five, in which low-dose or high-dose Ad26.COV2.S was given once or twice, or placebo was given on both occasions. Throughout the experiments and outcome assessment, investigators stayed blinded to trial group allocation. TCRbeta repertoire sequencing served as the tool for gauging how specific and how broad the SARS-CoV-2-reactive T cell receptors were following Ad26.COV2.S vaccination. The TCR-sequenced set comprised around 30 samples: roughly 19 Ad26.COV2.S vaccine recipients, 5 placebo recipients and 8 SARS-CoV-2 convalescent individuals. Ad26.COV2.S was administered intramuscularly at 5 x 10^10 or 1 x 10^11 viral particles, either as a single shot or as two shots given 56 days apart.

TCRbeta CDR3 regions were sequenced with the immunoSEQ Assay. After extraction, genomic DNA underwent amplification by bias-controlled multiplex PCR, followed by high-throughput sequencing. Per the authors' processing: To quantify the absolute abundance of every unique TCRbeta CDR3 region, sequences were collapsed and filtered. T cell fraction was estimated by normalization of TCRbeta template counts to usable DNA, with usable DNA being measured through amplification of reference genes present in all nucleated cells. Repertoire TCRs were annotated as SARS-CoV-2-specific when V gene, CDR3 amino acid sequence and J gene were exactly matched to a known reactive TCR set. The reference SARS-CoV-2 TCR set was derived from MIRA and filtered for enrichment in COVID-19-positive ImmuneCODE repertoires, a step that removed public or cross-reactive TCRs. Using the MIRA antigens, annotated TCRs were further analysed by specific ORF or by position within an ORF. Depth was the summed frequency of annotated unique rearrangements, while breadth was defined as annotated unique rearrangements over total unique productive rearrangements. Group comparisons of TCR breadth used two-sided Wilcoxon rank-sum tests. Entries here come from immuneACCESS through TCRdb and include only in-frame sequences with V and J called. Some clones fail to appear in such tables; in the studies checked, an unresolved V gene covers under half of the shortfall, and the cause of the remainder is unknown. Clone size and V and J calls were adopted from that table, with D and trimming inferred from the DNA. The sample table records 200,000 to 300,000 clones; 85% to 90% of these occur just once. The top ten clones comprise around 10% of the sample.

The treatment or condition tag for this specimen amounts to: roughly 19 received Ad26.COV2.S at low or high dose, single or two shots; about five received placebo; per-sample allocation not given. For vaccine and placebo recipients, repertoires were sequenced using samples collected on day 63 after the first injection. Cohort 1b enrolled some 25 adults aged 18-55 years at a single site in Boston, USA, between 29 July and 7 August 2020. Ad26.COV2.S was a replication-incompetent adenovirus type 26 vector that expressed a prefusion-stabilized SARS-CoV-2 spike protein derived from the original Wuhan strain. Points the paper makes about the study in general: Non-spike TCR breadth was comparable between vaccine and placebo recipients, consistent with the vaccine containing only spike. Ad26.COV2.S recipients had higher spike-specific TCR breadth than placebo recipients (P = 0.0014). After vaccination, substantial breadth of spike-specific CD8+ and CD4+ T cell responses was reported. The study was not powered to compare responses between vaccine doses or regimens. It was noted by the authors that total T cell responses may have been underestimated by the TCR breadth and depth analyses.

Deletion took 10 bases off V and 2 bases off J, with a span of 9 bases between the germline ends. There are 11 amino acids in the CDR3, from cysteine to phenylalanine inclusive. The read is trimmed to its CDR3 DNA, 33 bases read in frame from base 1. CDR1 is given as ENHRY and CDR2 as SYGVKD, both from the germline V gene. This sequence originates from a person aged 18-60 years who received the Ad26.COV2.S COVID-19 vaccine or a placebo. This specimen was peripheral blood, taken in a trial of Ad26.COV2.S vaccine versus placebo. This receptor chain uses TRBV10-3 and TRBJ2-7; D gene: possibly TRBD1, on 6 matching bases. The bases are TGTGCCACCCAGGGGCCCTACGAGCAGTACTTC. Protein translation: CATQGPYEQYF.